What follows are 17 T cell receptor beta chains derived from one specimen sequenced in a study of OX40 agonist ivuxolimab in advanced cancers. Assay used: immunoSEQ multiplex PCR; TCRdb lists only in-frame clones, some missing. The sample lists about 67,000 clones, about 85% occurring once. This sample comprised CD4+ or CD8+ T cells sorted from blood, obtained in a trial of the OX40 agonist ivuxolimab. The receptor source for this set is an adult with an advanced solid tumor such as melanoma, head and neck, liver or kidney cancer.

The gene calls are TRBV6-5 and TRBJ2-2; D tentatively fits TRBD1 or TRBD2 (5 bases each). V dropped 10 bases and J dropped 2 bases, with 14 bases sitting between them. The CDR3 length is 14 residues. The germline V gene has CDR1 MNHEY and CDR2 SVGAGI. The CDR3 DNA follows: TGTGCCACGGAATCCAGGGACAACACCGGGGAGCTGTTTTTT. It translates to CATESRDNTGELFF.

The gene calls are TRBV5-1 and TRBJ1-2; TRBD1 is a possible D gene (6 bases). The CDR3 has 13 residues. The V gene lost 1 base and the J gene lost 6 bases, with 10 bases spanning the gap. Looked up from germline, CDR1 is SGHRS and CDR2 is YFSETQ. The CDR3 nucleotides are TGCGCCAGCAGCTTGAACAGGGTCAATGGCTACACCTTC. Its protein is CASSLNRVNGYTF.

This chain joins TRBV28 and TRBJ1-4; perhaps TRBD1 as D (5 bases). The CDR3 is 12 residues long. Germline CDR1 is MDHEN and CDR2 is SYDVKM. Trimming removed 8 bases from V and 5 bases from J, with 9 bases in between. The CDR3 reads CASQGPNEKLFF. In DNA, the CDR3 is TGTGCCAGCCAGGGCCCGAATGAAAAACTGTTTTTT.

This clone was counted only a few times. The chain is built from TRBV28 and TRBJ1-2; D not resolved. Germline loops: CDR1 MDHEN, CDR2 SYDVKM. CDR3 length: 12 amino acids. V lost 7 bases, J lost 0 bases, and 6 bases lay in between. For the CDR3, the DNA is TGTGCCAGCACCGATTCTAACTATGGCTACACCTTC. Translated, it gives CASTDSNYGYTF.

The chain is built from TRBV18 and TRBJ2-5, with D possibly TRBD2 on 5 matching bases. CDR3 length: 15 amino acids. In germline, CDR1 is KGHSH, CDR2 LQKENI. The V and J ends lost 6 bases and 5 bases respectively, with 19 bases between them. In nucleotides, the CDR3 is TGTGCCAGCTCGCCAAACCCCCGGCGAGGGGAGACCCAGTACTTC. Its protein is CASSPNPRRGETQYF.

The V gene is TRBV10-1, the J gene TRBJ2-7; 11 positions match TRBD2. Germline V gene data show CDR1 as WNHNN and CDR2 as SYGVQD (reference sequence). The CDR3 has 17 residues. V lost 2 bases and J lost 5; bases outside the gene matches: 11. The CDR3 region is CASSERLAGLGRNEQYF. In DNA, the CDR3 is TGCGCCAGCAGTGAGCGACTAGCGGGATTGGGGCGGAACGAGCAGTACTTC.

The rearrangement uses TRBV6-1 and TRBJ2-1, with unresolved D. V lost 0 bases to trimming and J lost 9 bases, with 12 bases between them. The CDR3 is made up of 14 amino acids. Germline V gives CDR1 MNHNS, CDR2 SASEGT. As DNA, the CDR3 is TGTGCCAGCAGTGAAGCCCTCCTAGTCGGTGAGCAGTTCTTC. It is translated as CASSEALLVGEQFF.

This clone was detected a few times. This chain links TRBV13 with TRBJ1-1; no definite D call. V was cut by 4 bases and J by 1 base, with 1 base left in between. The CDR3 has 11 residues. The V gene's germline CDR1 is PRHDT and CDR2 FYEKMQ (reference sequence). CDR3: CASSSNTEAFF. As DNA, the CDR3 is TGTGCCAGCAGCTCGAACACTGAAGCTTTCTTT.

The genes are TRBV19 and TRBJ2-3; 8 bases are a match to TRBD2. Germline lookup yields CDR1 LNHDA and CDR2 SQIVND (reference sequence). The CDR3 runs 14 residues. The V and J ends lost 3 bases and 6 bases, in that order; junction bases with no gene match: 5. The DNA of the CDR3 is TGTGCCAGTAGTATTAGCGGGGAGGCGGATACGCAGTATTTT. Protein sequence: CASSISGEADTQYF.

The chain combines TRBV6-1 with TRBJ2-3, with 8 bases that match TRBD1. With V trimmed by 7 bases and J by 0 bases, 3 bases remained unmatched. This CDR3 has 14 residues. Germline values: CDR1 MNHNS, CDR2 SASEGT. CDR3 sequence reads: CASTRGLSTDTQYF. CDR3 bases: TGTGCCAGCACCAGGGGGCTTAGCACAGATACGCAGTATTTT.

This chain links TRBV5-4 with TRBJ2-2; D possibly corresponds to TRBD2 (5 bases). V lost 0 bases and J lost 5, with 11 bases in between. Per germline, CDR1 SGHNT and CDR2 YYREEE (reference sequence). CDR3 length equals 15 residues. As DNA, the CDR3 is TGTGCCAGCAGCTTGGTGGCAGGCGGGACCGGGGAGCTGTTTTTT. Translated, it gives CASSLVAGGTGELFF. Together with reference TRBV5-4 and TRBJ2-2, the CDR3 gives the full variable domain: ETGVTQSPTHLIKTRGQQVTLRCSSQSGHNTVSWYQQALGQGPQFIFQYYREEENGRGNFPPRFSGLQFPNYSSELNVNALELDDSALYLCASSLVAGGTGELFFGEGSRLTVL.

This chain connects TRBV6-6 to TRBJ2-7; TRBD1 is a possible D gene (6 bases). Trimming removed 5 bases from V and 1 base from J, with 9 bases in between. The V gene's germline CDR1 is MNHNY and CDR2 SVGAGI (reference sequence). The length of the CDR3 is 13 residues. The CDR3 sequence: CASSDRNSYEQYF. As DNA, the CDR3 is TGTGCCAGCAGTGACAGGAATTCCTACGAGCAGTACTTC.

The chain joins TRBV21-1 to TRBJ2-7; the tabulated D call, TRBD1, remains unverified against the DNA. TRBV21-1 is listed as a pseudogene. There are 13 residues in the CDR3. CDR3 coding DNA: TGTGCCGGAAACAGAGAAGAGACCTACGAGCAGTACTTC. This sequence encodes CAGNREETYEQYF.

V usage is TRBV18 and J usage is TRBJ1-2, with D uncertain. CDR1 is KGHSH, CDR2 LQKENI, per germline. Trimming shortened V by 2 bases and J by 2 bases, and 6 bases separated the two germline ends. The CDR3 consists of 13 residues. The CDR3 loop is CASSPIDNYGYTF. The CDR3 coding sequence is TGTGCCAGCTCACCAATTGACAACTATGGCTACACCTTC.

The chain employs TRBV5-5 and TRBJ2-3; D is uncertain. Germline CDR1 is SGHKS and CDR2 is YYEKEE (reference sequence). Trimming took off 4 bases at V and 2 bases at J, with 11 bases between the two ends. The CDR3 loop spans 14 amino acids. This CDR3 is CASSSSGITDTQYF. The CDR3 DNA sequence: TGTGCCAGCAGCAGTTCAGGAATCACAGATACGCAGTATTTT.

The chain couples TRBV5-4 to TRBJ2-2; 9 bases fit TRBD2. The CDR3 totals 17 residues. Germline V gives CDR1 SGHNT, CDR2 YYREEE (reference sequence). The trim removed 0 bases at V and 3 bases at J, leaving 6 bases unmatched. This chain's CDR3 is CASSLEVSGSDTGELFF. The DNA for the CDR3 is TGTGCCAGCAGCTTGGAAGTTAGCGGGAGTGACACCGGGGAGCTGTTTTTT.

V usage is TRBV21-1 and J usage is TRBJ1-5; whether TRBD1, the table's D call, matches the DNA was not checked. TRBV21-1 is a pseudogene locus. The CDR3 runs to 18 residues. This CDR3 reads CASSMWDIPCYSNQPQHF. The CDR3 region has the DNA TGTGCCAGCAGCATGTGGGACATCCCTTGCTATAGCAATCAGCCCCAGCATTTT.